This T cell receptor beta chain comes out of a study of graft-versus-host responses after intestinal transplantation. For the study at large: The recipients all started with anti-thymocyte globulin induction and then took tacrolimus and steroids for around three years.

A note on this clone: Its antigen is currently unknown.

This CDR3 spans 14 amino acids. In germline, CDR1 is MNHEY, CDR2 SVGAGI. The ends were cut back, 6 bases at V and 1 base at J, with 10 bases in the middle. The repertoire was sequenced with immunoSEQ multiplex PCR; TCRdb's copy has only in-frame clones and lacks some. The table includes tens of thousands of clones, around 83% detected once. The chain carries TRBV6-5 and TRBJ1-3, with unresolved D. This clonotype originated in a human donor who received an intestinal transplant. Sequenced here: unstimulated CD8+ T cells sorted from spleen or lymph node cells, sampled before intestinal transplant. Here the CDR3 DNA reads TGTGCCAGCAGCTACGGCCCTTCTGGAAACACCATATATTTT. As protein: CASSYGPSGNTIYF.